This TCR beta chain was identified in a study of shared clonotypes between healthy human individuals. CDR1 and CDR2 from the germline V gene are MNHNS and SASEGT. The CDR3 has 12 residues. V was trimmed by 7 bases and J by 6 bases, leaving 13 bases between them. Profiling relied on immunoSEQ multiplex PCR, and the TCRdb table lists in-frame clones only, not all of them. The sample has roughly 2.4 million clones; around 95% are singletons. A note on this clone: Its antigen is not identified.

Study-level results: Clonotypes not shared had lower generation probabilities than those common to all four donors.

The source material was naive CD4+ T cells sorted from blood. The subset was: CD45RA+ positively selected. The chain is built from TRBV6-1 and TRBJ2-7; D not resolved. This sequence was found in a young man in good health. CDR3 loop: CASTVRIGEQYF. CDR3 DNA sequence: TGTGCCAGCACCGTACGGATCGGCGAGCAGTACTTC.